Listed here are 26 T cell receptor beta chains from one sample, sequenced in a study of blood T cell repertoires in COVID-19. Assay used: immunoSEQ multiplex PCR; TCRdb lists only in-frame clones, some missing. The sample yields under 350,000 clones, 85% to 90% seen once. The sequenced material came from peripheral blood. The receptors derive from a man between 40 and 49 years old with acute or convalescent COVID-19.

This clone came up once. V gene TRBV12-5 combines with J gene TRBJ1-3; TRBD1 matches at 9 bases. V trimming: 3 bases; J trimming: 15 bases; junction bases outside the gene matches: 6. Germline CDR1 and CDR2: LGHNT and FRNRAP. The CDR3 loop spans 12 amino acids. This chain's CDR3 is CASGFPGQGTYF. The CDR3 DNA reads TGTGCTAGTGGTTTCCCCGGACAGGGGACATATTTT.

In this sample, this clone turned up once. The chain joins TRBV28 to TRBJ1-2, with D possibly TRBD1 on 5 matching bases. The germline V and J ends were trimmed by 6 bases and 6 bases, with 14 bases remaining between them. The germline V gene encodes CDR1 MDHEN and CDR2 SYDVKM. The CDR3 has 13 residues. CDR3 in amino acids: CASRSDPGDGYTF. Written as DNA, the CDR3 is TGTGCCAGCAGATCGGACCCGGGGGATGGCTACACCTTC.

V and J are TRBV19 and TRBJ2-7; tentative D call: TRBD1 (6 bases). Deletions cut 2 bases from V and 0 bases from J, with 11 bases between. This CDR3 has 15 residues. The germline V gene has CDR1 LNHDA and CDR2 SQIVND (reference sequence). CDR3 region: CASSITPQGSYEQYF. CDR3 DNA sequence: TGTGCCAGTAGTATAACGCCACAGGGCTCCTACGAGCAGTACTTC.

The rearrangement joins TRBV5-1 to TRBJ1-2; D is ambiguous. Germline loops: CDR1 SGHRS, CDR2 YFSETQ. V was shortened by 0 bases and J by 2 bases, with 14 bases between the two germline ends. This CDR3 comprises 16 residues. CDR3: CASSLVSPSRNYGYTF. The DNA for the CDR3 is TGCGCCAGCAGCTTGGTTTCCCCTTCCCGGAACTATGGCTACACCTTC.

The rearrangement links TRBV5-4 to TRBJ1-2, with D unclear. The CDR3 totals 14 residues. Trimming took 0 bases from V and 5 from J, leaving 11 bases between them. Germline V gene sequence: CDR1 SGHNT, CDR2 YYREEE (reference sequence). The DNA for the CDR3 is TGTGCCAGCAGCTTGGATGGAGCTGGGTATGGCTACACCTTC. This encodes CASSLDGAGYGYTF.

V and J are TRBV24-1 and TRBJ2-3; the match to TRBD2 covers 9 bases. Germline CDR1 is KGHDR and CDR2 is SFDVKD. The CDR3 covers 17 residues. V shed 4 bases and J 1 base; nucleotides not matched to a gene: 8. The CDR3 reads CATSDPISSGGTDTQYF. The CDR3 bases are TGTGCCACCAGTGACCCAATATCTAGCGGGGGCACAGATACGCAGTATTTT.

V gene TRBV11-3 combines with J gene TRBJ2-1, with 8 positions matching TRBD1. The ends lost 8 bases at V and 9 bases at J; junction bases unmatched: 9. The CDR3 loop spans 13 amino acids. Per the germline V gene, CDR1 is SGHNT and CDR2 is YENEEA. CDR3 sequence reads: CASSGTGHTEQFF. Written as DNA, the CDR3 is TGTGCCAGCTCCGGGACAGGTCACACTGAGCAGTTCTTC.

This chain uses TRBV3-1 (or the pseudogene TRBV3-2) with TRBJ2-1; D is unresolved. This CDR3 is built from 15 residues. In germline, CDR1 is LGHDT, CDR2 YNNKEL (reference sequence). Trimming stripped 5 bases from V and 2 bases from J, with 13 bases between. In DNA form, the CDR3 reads TGTGCCAGCAGCTCCACAGCCTCCCCCTACAATGAGCAGTTCTTC. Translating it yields CASSSTASPYNEQFF.

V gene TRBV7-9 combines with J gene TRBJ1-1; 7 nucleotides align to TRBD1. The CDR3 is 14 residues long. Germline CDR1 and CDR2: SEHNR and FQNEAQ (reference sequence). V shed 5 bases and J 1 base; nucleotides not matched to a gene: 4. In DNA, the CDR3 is TGTGCCAGCAGCCCGACAGGGCCGAACACTGAAGCTTTCTTT. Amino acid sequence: CASSPTGPNTEAFF. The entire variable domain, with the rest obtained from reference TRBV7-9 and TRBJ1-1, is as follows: DTGVSQNPRHKITKRGQNVTFRCDPISEHNRLYWYRQTLGQGPEFLTYFQNEAQLEKSRLLSDRFSAERPKGSFSTLEIQRTEQGDSAMYLCASSPTGPNTEAFFGQGTRLTVV.

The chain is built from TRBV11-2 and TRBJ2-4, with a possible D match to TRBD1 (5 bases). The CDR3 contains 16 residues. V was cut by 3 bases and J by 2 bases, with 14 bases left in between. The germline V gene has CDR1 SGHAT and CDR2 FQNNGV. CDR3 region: CASSLSRGASKNIQYF. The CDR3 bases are TGTGCCAGCAGCTTGTCCCGTGGGGCGTCCAAAAACATTCAGTACTTC.

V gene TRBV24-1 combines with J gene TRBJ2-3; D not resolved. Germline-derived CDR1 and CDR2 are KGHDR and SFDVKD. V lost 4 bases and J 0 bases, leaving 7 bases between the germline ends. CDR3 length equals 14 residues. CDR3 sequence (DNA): TGTGCCACCAGTGACCCACAGAGCACAGATACGCAGTATTTT. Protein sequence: CATSDPQSTDTQYF.

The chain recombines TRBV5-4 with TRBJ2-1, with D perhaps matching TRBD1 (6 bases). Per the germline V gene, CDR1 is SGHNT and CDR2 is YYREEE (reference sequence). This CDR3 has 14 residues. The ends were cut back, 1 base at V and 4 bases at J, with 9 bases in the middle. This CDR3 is CASSLPGVYNEQFF. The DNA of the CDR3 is TGTGCCAGCAGCTTGCCAGGGGTATACAATGAGCAGTTCTTC.

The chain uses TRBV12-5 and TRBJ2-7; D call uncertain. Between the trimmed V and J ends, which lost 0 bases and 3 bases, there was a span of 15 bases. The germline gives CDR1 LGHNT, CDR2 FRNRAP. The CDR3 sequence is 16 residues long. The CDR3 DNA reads TGTGCTAGTGGTTTGGTATACTCCATCGAAAGCTACGAGCAGTACTTC. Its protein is CASGLVYSIESYEQYF.

The CDR3 loop is CATRHRGEFRSYEQYF. CDR3 in DNA: TGTGCCACCAGGCACAGGGGGGAGTTTCGTAGCTACGAGCAGTACTTC. V and J are TRBV10-3 and TRBJ2-7; 8 bases match TRBD1. Per the germline V gene, CDR1 is ENHRY and CDR2 is SYGVKD. This CDR3 is 16 amino acids long. The ends lost 10 bases at V and 3 bases at J; junction bases unmatched: 17.

This chain's CDR3 is CASGPGTANSPLHF. The CDR3 DNA reads TGTGCTAGTGGCCCCGGGACAGCAAATTCACCCCTCCACTTT. This sequence joins TRBV12-5 and TRBJ1-6; 7 nucleotides match TRBD1. With 6 bases clipped from V and 7 bases from J, the junction kept 6 bases outside the gene matches. CDR1 and CDR2 from the germline V gene are LGHNT and FRNRAP. The CDR3 runs to 14 residues.

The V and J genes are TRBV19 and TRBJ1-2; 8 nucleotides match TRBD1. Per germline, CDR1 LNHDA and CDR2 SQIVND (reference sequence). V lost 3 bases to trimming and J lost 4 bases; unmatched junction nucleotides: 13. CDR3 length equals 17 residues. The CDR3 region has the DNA TGTGCCAGTAGTATCGCCCCGCTGTCAGGGGGCATCTATGGCTACACCTTC. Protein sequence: CASSIAPLSGGIYGYTF.

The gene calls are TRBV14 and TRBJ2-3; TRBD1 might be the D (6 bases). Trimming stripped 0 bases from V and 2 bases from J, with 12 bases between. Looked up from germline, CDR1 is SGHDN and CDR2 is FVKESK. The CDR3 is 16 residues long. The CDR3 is CASSQDSGTYTDTQYF. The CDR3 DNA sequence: TGTGCCAGCAGCCAAGATTCAGGGACATACACAGATACGCAGTATTTT.

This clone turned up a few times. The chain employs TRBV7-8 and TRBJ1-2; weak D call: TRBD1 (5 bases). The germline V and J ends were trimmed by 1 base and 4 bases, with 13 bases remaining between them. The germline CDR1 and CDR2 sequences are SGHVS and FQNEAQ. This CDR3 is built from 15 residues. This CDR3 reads CASSLGGGASYGYTF. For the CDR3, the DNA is TGTGCCAGCAGCTTAGGCGGTGGGGCTTCCTATGGCTACACCTTC.

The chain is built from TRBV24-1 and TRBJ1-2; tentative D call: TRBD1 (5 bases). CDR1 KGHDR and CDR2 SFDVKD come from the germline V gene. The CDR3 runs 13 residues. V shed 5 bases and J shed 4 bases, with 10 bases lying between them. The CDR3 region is CATSVGVGYGYTF. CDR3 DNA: TGTGCCACCAGTGTAGGGGTAGGCTATGGCTACACCTTC.

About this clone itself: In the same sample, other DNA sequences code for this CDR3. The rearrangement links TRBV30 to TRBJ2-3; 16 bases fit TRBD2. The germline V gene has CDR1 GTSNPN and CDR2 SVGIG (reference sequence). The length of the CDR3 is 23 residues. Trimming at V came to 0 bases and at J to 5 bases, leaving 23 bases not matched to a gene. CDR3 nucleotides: TGTGCCTGGAGTGTCCGGCCGCGGGGGACTAGCGGGGGGGCCGTGGGACACAGAGATACGCAGTATTTT. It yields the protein CAWSVRPRGTSGGAVGHRDTQYF.

The CDR3 region is CASSQEYPGGVYEQYF. Here the CDR3 DNA reads TGTGCCAGCAGCCAAGAATATCCGGGGGGGGTCTACGAGCAGTACTTC. The J gene is TRBJ2-7, the V gene TRBV4-2; 8 bases align to TRBD2. Germline lookup yields CDR1 LGHNA and CDR2 YNFKEQ. V trimming: 0 bases; J trimming: 3 bases; junction bases outside the gene matches: 7. The CDR3 spans 16 residues.

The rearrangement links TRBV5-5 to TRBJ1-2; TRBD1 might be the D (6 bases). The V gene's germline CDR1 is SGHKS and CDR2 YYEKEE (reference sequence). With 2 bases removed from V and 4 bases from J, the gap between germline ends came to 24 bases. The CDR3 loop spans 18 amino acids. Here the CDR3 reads CASSFRTEGTLGSYGYTF. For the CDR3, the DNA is TGTGCCAGCAGCTTTCGGACAGAAGGTACCTTAGGGAGCTATGGCTACACCTTC.

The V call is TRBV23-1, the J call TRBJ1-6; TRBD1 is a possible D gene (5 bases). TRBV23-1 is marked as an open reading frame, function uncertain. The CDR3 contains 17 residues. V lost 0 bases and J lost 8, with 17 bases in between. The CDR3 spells CASSQSWQGLIHSPLHF. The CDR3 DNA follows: TGCGCCAGCAGTCAATCATGGCAGGGTTTAATTCATTCACCCCTCCACTTT.

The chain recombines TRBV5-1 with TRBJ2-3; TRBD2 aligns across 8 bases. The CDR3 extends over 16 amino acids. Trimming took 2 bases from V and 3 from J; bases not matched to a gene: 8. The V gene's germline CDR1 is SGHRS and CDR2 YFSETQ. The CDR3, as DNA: TGCGCCAGCAGCTTCGATTGGAGCGGGGGTACAGATACGCAGTATTTT. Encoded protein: CASSFDWSGGTDTQYF.

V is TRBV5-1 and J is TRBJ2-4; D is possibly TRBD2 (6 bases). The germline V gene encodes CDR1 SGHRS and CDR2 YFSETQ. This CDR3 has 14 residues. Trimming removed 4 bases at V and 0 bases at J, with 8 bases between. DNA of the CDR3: TGCGCCAGCAGCAGGGGACTAGCCAAAAACATTCAGTACTTC. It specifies CASSRGLAKNIQYF.

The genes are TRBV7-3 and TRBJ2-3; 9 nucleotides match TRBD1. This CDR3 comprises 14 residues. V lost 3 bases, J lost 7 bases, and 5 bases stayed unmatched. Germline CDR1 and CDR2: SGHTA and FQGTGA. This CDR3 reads CASSFDRGANTQYF. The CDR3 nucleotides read TGTGCCAGCAGCTTCGACAGGGGGGCGAATACGCAGTATTTT. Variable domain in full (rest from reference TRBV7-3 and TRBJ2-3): GAGVSQTPSNKVTEKGKYVELRCDPISGHTALYWYRQSLGQGPEFLIYFQGTGAADDSGLPNDRFFAVRPEGSVSTLKIQRTERGDSAVYLCASSFDRGANTQYFGPGTRLTVL.